These T cell receptor beta chains were read from a single sample in a study of shared clonotypes between healthy human individuals. The table came from immunoSEQ multiplex PCR; TCRdb's copy has only in-frame clones and leaves some out. The repertoire consists of roughly 2 million clones, with roughly 95% occurring once and the leading ten covering around 0.13%. Sequenced input: naive CD4+ T cells sorted from blood. These receptors all stem from a man aged 18 to 29 in good health. Both conserved end residues are part of each CDR3. D genes are given only for firm matches. The size field is filled for only some rows; it gives once, few, many or a size class.

D: .
size: .
J: TRBJ1-1
V: TRBV6-5
CDR3: CASSLRGNTEAFF
DNA: TGTGCCAGCAGTCTTAGAGGGAACACTGAAGCTTTCTTT

D: .
size: .
J: TRBJ2-5
V: TRBV7-9
CDR3: CASSLGGGKGETQYF
DNA: TGTGCCAGCAGCCTGGGAGGGGGTAAAGGAGAGACCCAGTACTTC

D: .
size: .
J: TRBJ1-6
V: TRBV7-9
CDR3: CASSLATSMSSYNSPLHF
DNA: TGTGCCAGCAGCTTAGCTACATCGATGAGCTCCTATAATTCACCCCTCCACTTT

D: .
size: .
J: TRBJ2-7
V: TRBV7-9
CDR3: CASSQNAGDWEYF
DNA: TGTGCCAGCAGCCAGAATGCAGGGGATTGGGAGTACTTC

D: .
size: .
J: TRBJ1-5
V: TRBV28
CDR3: CASSLWVSNQPQHF
DNA: TGTGCCAGCAGTTTATGGGTTAGCAATCAGCCCCAGCATTTT

D: .
size: .
J: TRBJ2-1
V: TRBV7-6
CDR3: CASSLAPVIGGKSSYNEQFF
DNA: TGTGCCAGCAGCTTAGCCCCCGTGATTGGGGGGAAAAGCTCCTACAATGAGCAGTTCTTC

D: .
size: .
J: TRBJ2-7
V: TRBV5-1
CDR3: CASSFITGVSYEQYF
DNA: TGCGCCAGCAGCTTTATAACGGGAGTAAGCTACGAGCAGTACTTC

D: TRBD1
size: .
J: TRBJ2-7
V: TRBV7-9
CDR3: CASSERQGAGRDEQYF
DNA: TGTGCCAGCAGCGAACGACAGGGGGCTGGTCGAGACGAGCAGTACTTC

D: TRBD2
size: .
J: TRBJ2-7
V: TRBV4-2
CDR3: CASSQDTKLAGGYEQYF
DNA: TGTGCCAGCAGCCAAGATACAAAACTAGCGGGAGGTTACGAGCAGTACTTC

D: .
size: .
J: TRBJ1-1
V: TRBV9
CDR3: CASSVGGSTEAFF
DNA: TGTGCCAGCAGCGTAGGGGGGAGTACTGAAGCTTTCTTT

D: .
size: .
J: TRBJ1-6
V: TRBV5-1
CDR3: CASSPVGTQTNNSPLHF
DNA: TGCGCCAGCAGCCCCGTTGGGACGCAGACCAATAATTCACCCCTCCACTTT

D: .
size: .
J: TRBJ1-5
V: TRBV6-5
CDR3: CASSYSSSNQPQHF
DNA: TGTGCCAGCAGTTACTCGAGTTCAAATCAGCCCCAGCATTTT

D: .
size: .
J: TRBJ2-7
V: TRBV7-2
CDR3: CASSSRSYEQYF
DNA: TGTGCCAGCAGCTCACGCTCCTACGAGCAGTACTTC

D: .
size: once
J: TRBJ1-6
V: TRBV10-3
CDR3: CAISESDGAGSPLHF
DNA: TGTGCCATCAGTGAGTCTGACGGGGCGGGTTCACCCCTCCACTTT

D: .
size: .
J: TRBJ1-1
V: TRBV10-2
CDR3: CASSESGGPNTEAFF
DNA: TGCGCCAGCAGTGAGTCTGGGGGACCAAACACTGAAGCTTTCTTT

D: .
size: .
J: TRBJ1-4
V: TRBV7-9
CDR3: CASSLGASNEKLFF
DNA: TGTGCCAGCAGCTTAGGGGCGAGTAATGAAAAACTGTTTTTT

D: TRBD1
size: .
J: TRBJ2-3
V: TRBV11-2
CDR3: CASSLTGGADTQYF
DNA: TGTGCCAGCAGCCTGACAGGGGGCGCAGATACGCAGTATTTT

D: .
size: .
J: TRBJ2-3
V: TRBV4-1
CDR3: CASSQPPGDTQYF
DNA: TGCGCCAGCAGCCAACCCCCTGGGGATACGCAGTATTTT

D: TRBD2
size: .
J: TRBJ2-7
V: TRBV4-3
CDR3: CASSLGTIGSYEQYF
DNA: TGCGCCAGCAGCCTGGGGACTATCGGATCCTACGAGCAGTACTTC

D: .
size: .
J: TRBJ2-5
V: TRBV10-1
CDR3: CASSESQGKSKEETQYF
DNA: TGCGCCAGCAGTGAGTCGCAGGGGAAGTCGAAGGAAGAGACCCAGTACTTC

D: TRBD1
size: .
J: TRBJ2-5
V: TRBV5-1
CDR3: CASSGTAKETQYF
DNA: TGCGCCAGCAGCGGGACAGCGAAAGAGACCCAGTACTTC

D: .
size: .
J: TRBJ1-5
V: TRBV19
CDR3: CASSEAVDQPQHF
DNA: TGTGCCAGTAGTGAGGCCGTTGATCAGCCCCAGCATTTT

D: .
size: .
J: TRBJ1-1
V: TRBV4-3
CDR3: CASSQESAGSTEAFF
DNA: TGCGCCAGCAGCCAAGAAAGCGCGGGGAGCACTGAAGCTTTCTTT

D: .
size: .
J: TRBJ2-3
V: TRBV5-1
CDR3: CASSLAGLGTDTQYF
DNA: TGCGCCAGCAGCTTGGCCGGGTTGGGCACAGATACGCAGTATTTT

D: .
size: once
J: TRBJ1-4
V: TRBV2
CDR3: CASTYRAPREKLFF
DNA: TGTGCCAGTACCTACAGGGCTCCGAGGGAAAAACTGTTTTTT

D: TRBD1
size: .
J: TRBJ1-6
V: TRBV30
CDR3: CAWKDRENSPLHF
DNA: TGTGCCTGGAAGGACAGGGAGAATTCACCCCTCCACTTT

D: .
size: .
J: TRBJ1-5
V: TRBV6-1
CDR3: CASRTLTNGLPHF
DNA: TGTGCCAGCAGAACCTTAACGAACGGTCTCCCACATTTT

D: .
size: .
J: TRBJ1-1
V: TRBV5-4
CDR3: CASSLDLPRENTEAFF
DNA: TGTGCCAGCAGCTTGGACCTGCCCCGGGAGAACACTGAAGCTTTCTTT

D: .
size: .
J: TRBJ2-5
V: TRBV28
CDR3: CASTQSGQHKETQYF
DNA: TGTGCCAGCACCCAATCCGGACAACATAAAGAGACCCAGTACTTC

D: .
size: .
J: TRBJ2-4
V: TRBV6-5
CDR3: CATRTAIASNIQYF
DNA: TGTGCCACCCGGACGGCGATAGCTAGCAACATTCAGTACTTC

D: .
size: .
J: TRBJ1-5
V: TRBV30
CDR3: CAWRGAGDNQPQHF
DNA: TGTGCCTGGAGGGGGGCCGGGGACAATCAGCCCCAGCATTTT

D: TRBD2
size: .
J: TRBJ2-3
V: TRBV5-1
CDR3: CARTDATSGSTDTQYF
DNA: TGCGCCAGGACCGACGCGACTAGCGGGAGCACAGATACGCAGTATTTT

D: .
size: .
J: TRBJ2-5
V: TRBV11-2
CDR3: CASSREPQETQYF
DNA: TGTGCCAGCAGCCGGGAGCCCCAAGAGACCCAGTACTTC

D: TRBD1
size: .
J: TRBJ1-5
V: TRBV28
CDR3: CASSFVRGRGNQPQHF
DNA: TGTGCCAGCAGTTTTGTGAGGGGGCGAGGCAATCAGCCCCAGCATTTT

D: .
size: .
J: TRBJ2-2
V: TRBV11-3
CDR3: CASSLVFGTGELFF
DNA: TGTGCCAGCAGCTTAGTCTTTGGTACCGGGGAGCTGTTTTTT

D: TRBD2
size: .
J: TRBJ2-5
V: TRBV5-4
CDR3: CASSRTAGRGETQYF
DNA: TGTGCCAGCAGCCGGACCGCAGGGAGGGGAGAGACCCAGTACTTC

D: TRBD2
size: .
J: TRBJ2-7
V: TRBV5-6
CDR3: CASSFHGGGWTEQYF
DNA: TGTGCCAGCAGCTTCCACGGCGGGGGTTGGACCGAGCAGTACTTC

D: .
size: .
J: TRBJ2-5
V: TRBV19
CDR3: CASSGETQYF
DNA: TGTGCCAGTAGCGGGGAGACCCAGTACTTC

D: .
size: .
J: TRBJ1-4
V: TRBV6-5
CDR3: CASSDTSGAREKLFF
DNA: TGTGCCAGCAGCGACACCTCAGGGGCCCGCGAAAAACTGTTTTTT

D: .
size: .
J: TRBJ2-3
V: TRBV28
CDR3: CASRGGTDTQYF
DNA: TGTGCCAGCAGGGGGGGCACAGATACGCAGTATTTT